The 13 T cell receptor beta chains given below trace back to one sample, sequenced in a study of shared clonotypes between healthy human individuals. Using immunoSEQ multiplex PCR, the repertoire was profiled, and TCRdb retains in-frame clones only, with some absent. The sample holds some 200,000 clones, 66% seen once. The specimen was memory CD4+ T cells sorted from blood. Documented subset: CD45RA-negative fraction. These receptors were obtained from a man aged 25-45 years in good health.

The rearrangement links TRBV6-6 to TRBJ2-1; D is possibly TRBD2 (5 bases). Trimming stripped 5 bases from V and 0 bases from J, with 14 bases between. CDR3 size: 16 residues. Germline assignment: CDR1 MNHNY and CDR2 SVGAGI (reference sequence). The CDR3, as DNA: TGTGCCAGCAGTCCCCGAGAAGGGAGCTCCTACAATGAGCAGTTCTTC. It specifies CASSPREGSSYNEQFF.

J is TRBJ2-1 and V is TRBV27, with TRBD2 matching over 7 bases. This CDR3 is 12 amino acids long. Per germline, CDR1 MNHEY and CDR2 SMNVEV (reference sequence). V trimming: 3 bases; J trimming: 12 bases; junction bases outside the gene matches: 5. This CDR3 is CASSFQGEGQFF. For the CDR3, the DNA is TGTGCCAGCAGTTTCCAAGGGGAGGGGCAGTTCTTC.

The genes are TRBV19 and TRBJ1-5; possibly TRBD1 for D (6 bases). The germline CDR1 and CDR2 sequences are LNHDA and SQIVND (reference sequence). CDR3 length: 13 amino acids. Trimming left V 7 bases short and J 5 bases short, with 12 bases between. CDR3 sequence reads: CASTGGTYQPQHF. The DNA for the CDR3 is TGTGCCAGTACGGGGGGCACTTATCAGCCCCAGCATTTT.

The chain is built from TRBV19 and TRBJ1-5, with D maybe TRBD1 (6 bases). The CDR3 extends over 15 amino acids. Between the trimmed V and J ends, which lost 7 bases and 6 bases, there was a span of 19 bases. Germline V lookup: CDR1 LNHDA, CDR2 SQIVND (reference sequence). DNA of the CDR3: TGTGCCAGTAACCCCGGACAGATAGCAGGTCAGCCCCAGCATTTT. Protein product: CASNPGQIAGQPQHF.

This chain links TRBV19 with TRBJ2-1, with D unclear. This CDR3 is 15 amino acids long. The germline gives CDR1 LNHDA, CDR2 SQIVND (reference sequence). Trimming cost V 6 bases and J 3 bases, with 15 bases left between them. The DNA for the CDR3 is TGTGCCAGTAGCCCCCCGTTCTCCAACTACAATGAGCAGTTCTTC. It translates to CASSPPFSNYNEQFF.

The genes are TRBV2 and TRBJ2-5; 8 positions match TRBD1. The germline CDR1 and CDR2 sequences are SNHLY and FYNNEI. The CDR3 has 13 amino acids. The ends lost 10 bases at V and 2 bases at J; junction bases unmatched: 6. The CDR3 region has the DNA TGTGCCACTGCGGGACAGGAACAAGAGACCCAGTACTTC. Its protein is CATAGQEQETQYF.

The chain links TRBV5-1 to TRBJ2-7; 15 bases agree with TRBD2. Trimming removed 4 bases from V and 4 bases from J; junction bases left unmatched: 12. CDR3 size: 18 residues. CDR1 is SGHRS and CDR2 is YFSETQ in the germline V gene. CDR3 DNA: TGCGCCAGCAGCCTCCGCAGTGGGACTAGCGGGAGGATGTACGAGCAGTACTTC. Amino acids: CASSLRSGTSGRMYEQYF.

The sample holds a few counts of this clone. The J gene is TRBJ2-2, the V gene TRBV5-1; TRBD1 matches 10 bases. The V gene's germline CDR1 is SGHRS and CDR2 YFSETQ. J gave up 4 bases and V 4 bases, and 4 bases lay outside the gene matches. The CDR3 runs to 15 residues. CDR3 bases: TGCGCCAGCAGCCCTGGGACAGGGGCCACCGGGGAGCTGTTTTTT. Its protein is CASSPGTGATGELFF.

A few counts support this clone. The V call is TRBV29-1, the J call TRBJ2-1; 11 bases align to TRBD1. Germline V CDR1 and CDR2: SQVTM, ANQGSEA. Trimming removed 7 bases from V and 7 bases from J; junction bases left unmatched: 3. The CDR3 has 12 amino acids. CDR3 nucleotides: TGCAGCGCTGGGACAGGGGGGAATGAGCAGTTCTTC. It specifies CSAGTGGNEQFF.

CDR3 loop: CASSPGGNTGELFF. DNA of the CDR3: TGTGCCAGCAGCCCCGGGGGGAACACCGGGGAGCTGTTTTTT. The chain uses TRBV7-3 and TRBJ2-2; maybe TRBD2 (6 bases). CDR1 is SGHTA, CDR2 FQGTGA, per germline. The CDR3 contains 14 residues. V was pared by 5 bases and J by 1 base, with 8 bases between.

The chain employs TRBV7-2 and TRBJ1-1; D is undetermined. CDR1 is SGHTA, CDR2 FQGNSA, per germline. Trimming left V 2 bases short and J 5 bases short, with 6 bases between. The CDR3 has 12 residues. CDR3 DNA sequence: TGTGCCAGCAGCTTATTCCAAACTGAAGCTTTCTTT. It codes for CASSLFQTEAFF.

The V gene is TRBV7-3, the J gene TRBJ2-5; D may be TRBD1 (5 bases). The CDR3 is 13 amino acids. Trimming left V 1 base short and J 6 bases short, with 9 bases between. Germline CDR1 SGHTA, CDR2 FQGTGA. The CDR3 DNA follows: TGTGCCAGCAGCTTAATGCAGGGTCAGACCCAGTACTTC. Amino acid sequence: CASSLMQGQTQYF.

The chain recombines TRBV4-2 with TRBJ2-5; TRBD2 matches at 9 bases. The CDR3 length is 16 residues. Germline CDR1 reads LGHNA; CDR2 reads YNFKEQ. With 3 bases clipped from V and 4 bases from J, the junction kept 9 bases outside the gene matches. The DNA of the CDR3 is TGTGCCAGCAGCCAGGGGGGCGGGACTAGCAGAGAGACCCAGTACTTC. Residues: CASSQGGGTSRETQYF.